One sample yielded the 8 T cell receptor beta chains listed below, sequenced in a study of response to subunit inactivated influenza vaccine. TCRdb processed the RT-PCR reads anew with MiXCR; each CDR3 protein has one entry. The data show a few hundred thousand distinct CDR3 sequences, about 20% seen once. The sequenced sample was PBMCs from blood, obtained around 22 months after vaccination. The receptors were sampled from a man aged 45 to 75 who received an inactivated influenza vaccine.

This clonotype was counted at least ten times. This sequence joins TRBV7-9 and TRBJ1-3, with D maybe TRBD1 (6 bases). Trimming took off 5 bases at V and 1 base at J, with 9 bases between the two ends. Germline V gene data show CDR1 as SEHNR and CDR2 as FQNEAQ (reference sequence). The CDR3 has 14 amino acids. CDR3 loop: CASSGTGSGNTIYF. The DNA for the CDR3 is TGTGCCAGCAGCGGCACAGGGTCTGGAAACACCATATATTTT.

The genes are TRBV15 and TRBJ2-1; D is undetermined. The CDR3 length is 15 residues. CDR1 and CDR2 from the germline V gene are LNHNV and YYDKDF (reference sequence). V lost 0 bases and J 0 bases, leaving 6 bases between the germline ends. The DNA of the CDR3 is TGTGCCACCAGCAGAGAACAGAGCTCCTACAATGAGCAGTTCTTC. This sequence encodes CATSREQSSYNEQFF.

For this clonotype: Given the absence of the conserved phenylalanine or tryptophan at the CDR3 end, a read error is likely. This rearrangement joins TRBV20-1 to TRBJ2-7; 14 bases fit TRBD2. The CDR3 extends over 14 amino acids. CDR1 DFQATT and CDR2 SNEGSKA come from the germline V gene (reference sequence). Trimming at V came to 3 bases and at J to 2 bases, leaving 0 bases not matched to a gene. CDR3 in DNA: TGCAGTGCTAGGACTAGCGGGAGGGCCTACGAGCAGTACTGC. Residues: CSARTSGRAYEQYC.

The chain recombines TRBV6-1 with TRBJ2-7; possibly TRBD1 or TRBD2 for D (6 bases each). The CDR3 spans 13 residues. V was trimmed by 6 bases and J by 5 bases, leaving 14 bases between them. The germline CDR1 and CDR2 sequences are MNHNS and SASEGT. The CDR3 bases are TGTGCCAGCAGCCCGGGGGCGCGGCACGAGCAGTACTTC. Residues: CASSPGARHEQYF.

The chain is built from TRBV6-2 or TRBV6-3 and TRBJ2-7; the D gene is possibly TRBD1 (6 bases). The CDR3 is 13 amino acids. V lost 4 bases and J lost 3, with 10 bases in between. Looked up from germline, CDR1 is MNHEY and CDR2 is SVGEGT. For the CDR3, the DNA is TGTGCCAGCAGTTTTAGGGGGAACTACGAGCAGTACTTC. Its protein is CASSFRGNYEQYF.

This clonotype was counted ten times or more. The chain has TRBV15 and TRBJ1-1; D uncertain. The CDR3 consists of 12 residues. Per germline, CDR1 LNHNV and CDR2 YYDKDF (reference sequence). The V gene lost 6 bases and the J gene lost 2 bases, with 7 bases spanning the gap. The CDR3: CATREGNTEAFF. The CDR3 nucleotides read TGTGCCACCAGGGAGGGAAACACTGAAGCTTTCTTT.

This chain links TRBV12-3 or TRBV12-4 with TRBJ1-1; 7 positions match TRBD1. Losses at the gene ends were 4 bases for V and 1 base for J; bases not matched to a gene: 9. The CDR3 is 16 residues long. Here the CDR3 reads CASSWLLTGQNTEAFF. The CDR3 DNA sequence: TGTGCCAGCAGTTGGCTACTGACAGGGCAGAACACTGAAGCTTTCTTT.

The table lists this clonotype with a few counts. The chain has TRBV29-1 and TRBJ2-3; tentatively, D is TRBD1 or TRBD2 (5 bases each). The CDR3 consists of 15 residues. The germline gives CDR1 SQVTM, CDR2 ANQGSEA. V lost 6 bases and J lost 4, with 20 bases in between. CDR3 protein: CSVRAGVAGPDTQYF. The DNA of the CDR3 is TGCAGCGTCAGGGCCGGGGTGGCGGGCCCAGATACGCAGTATTTT.